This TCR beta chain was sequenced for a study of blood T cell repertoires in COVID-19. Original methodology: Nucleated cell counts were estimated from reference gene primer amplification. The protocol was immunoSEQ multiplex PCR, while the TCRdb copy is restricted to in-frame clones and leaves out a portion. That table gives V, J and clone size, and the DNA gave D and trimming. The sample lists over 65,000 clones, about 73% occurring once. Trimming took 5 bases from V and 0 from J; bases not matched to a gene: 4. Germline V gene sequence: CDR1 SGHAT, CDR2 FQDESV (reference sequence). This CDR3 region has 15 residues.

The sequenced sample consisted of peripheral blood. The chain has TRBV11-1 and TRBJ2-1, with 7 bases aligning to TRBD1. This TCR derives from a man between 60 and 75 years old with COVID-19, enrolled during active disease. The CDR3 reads CASSPRTGSYNEQFF. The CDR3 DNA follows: TGTGCCAGCAGCCCCCGGACAGGCTCCTACAATGAGCAGTTCTTC.